This TCR beta chain was identified during a study of cytomegalovirus exposure and HLA in healthy donors. The study, taken as a whole, reports: Per published accounts, TCR beta sequences correctly predicted the HLA-A and HLA-B alleles of most subjects. Presence/absence analyses rested on an assumption that sequencing depth was roughly uniform across donors. The authors considered a cluster of highly shared sequence variants likely to be a sequencing artifact.

All the people who gave samples were healthy bone marrow donors. To note about this clone: The antigen remains undetermined.

CDR3 length equals 19 residues. The trim removed 1 base at V and 0 bases at J, leaving 6 bases unmatched. Germline assignment: CDR1 SGHNT and CDR2 YYREEE (reference sequence). The study ran its PCR with 60 Vbeta and 13 Jbeta primers. Data came from immunoSEQ multiplex PCR; TCRdb stores just in-frame clones and leaves some out. The sample has about 85,000 clones, roughly 73% seen once. The sample comprised PBMCs. V usage is TRBV5-4 and J usage is TRBJ2-3; 15 bases are shared with TRBD2. The sequence derives from a boy aged 5 to 17 in good health and CMV-seronegative. The CDR3 is CASSLTRTSGGASTDTQYF. For the CDR3, the DNA is TGTGCCAGCAGCTTGACTCGGACTAGCGGGGGGGCGAGCACAGATACGCAGTATTTT.